One sample yielded the 12 T cell receptor beta chains listed below, sequenced in a study of shared clonotypes between healthy human individuals. CD45RO negativity and positive selection for CCR7 defined naive CD8 cells, a population that excluded terminally differentiated effector memory CD45RA+ cells. TCRdb's copy holds only in-frame clones and misses some; the assay was immunoSEQ multiplex PCR. The sample shows around 2,100,000 clones, around 96% of them seen only once. The sequencing sample was made of naive CD8+ T cells sorted from blood. Source of these receptors: a young man in good health.

The table lists this clone with a few counts. V and J are TRBV5-1 and TRBJ1-6; 7 nucleotides line up with TRBD1. There are 14 residues in the CDR3. The V gene end was trimmed by 5 bases and the J gene end by 8 bases; junction bases not matched to a gene: 7. The V gene's germline CDR1 is SGHRS and CDR2 YFSETQ. CDR3 sequence: CASRAGTDYSPLHF. CDR3 DNA: TGCGCCAGCAGGGCCGGGACAGATTATTCACCCCTCCACTTT.

The chain couples TRBV28 to TRBJ1-2, with unresolved D. Germline-derived CDR1 and CDR2 are MDHEN and SYDVKM. Deletions cut 4 bases from V and 8 bases from J, with 14 bases between. The CDR3 contains 13 residues. DNA of the CDR3: TGTGCCAGCAGTTCTGGGGAACGTATAGGCTACACCTTC. Translated: CASSSGERIGYTF.

The gene calls are TRBV27 and TRBJ2-6; 7 bases are shared with TRBD1. This CDR3 comprises 15 residues. CDR1 MNHEY and CDR2 SMNVEV come from the germline V gene (reference sequence). The ends lost 6 bases at V and 3 bases at J; junction bases unmatched: 5. The CDR3 is CASRFTGVGANVLTF. The CDR3 DNA is TGTGCCAGCAGGTTTACAGGGGTTGGGGCCAACGTCCTGACTTTC.

This chain connects TRBV5-1 to TRBJ2-7; 12 nucleotides agree with TRBD2. In germline, CDR1 is SGHRS, CDR2 YFSETQ. This CDR3 region has 18 residues. V lost 4 bases and J lost 1; bases outside the gene matches: 12. CDR3 in DNA: TGCGCCAGCAGCGTCGAGACTAGCGGGAGAAACTTATCCTACGAGCAGTACTTC. It codes for CASSVETSGRNLSYEQYF. The full variable domain, rest sourced from reference TRBV5-1 and TRBJ2-7, is KAGVTQTPRYLIKTRGQQVTLSCSPISGHRSVSWYQQTPGQGLQFLFEYFSETQRNKGNFPGRFSGRQFSNSRSEMNVSTLELGDSALYLCASSVETSGRNLSYEQYFGPGTRLTVT.

V is TRBV5-4 and J is TRBJ1-2, with D possibly being TRBD1 (5 bases). Germline V gene lookup returns CDR1 SGHNT and CDR2 YYREEE (reference sequence). V gave up 0 bases and J gave up 8 bases, with 20 bases separating them. This CDR3 has 16 residues. The CDR3 region is CASSLAWDGSPAGYTF. The CDR3 DNA reads as TGTGCCAGCAGCTTGGCCTGGGACGGTAGCCCGGCGGGCTACACCTTC.

Points on this clone: Different DNA sequences within this sample yield the same CDR3. V usage is TRBV27 and J usage is TRBJ1-1, with 8 bases matching TRBD1. From germline, CDR1 is MNHEY and CDR2 SMNVEV (reference sequence). V lost 2 bases to trimming and J lost 3 bases; unmatched junction nucleotides: 5. CDR3 size: 15 residues. CDR3 nucleotide sequence: TGTGCCAGCAGTTTAGGGCCAGGGGGCTACACTGAAGCTTTCTTT. Its translation is CASSLGPGGYTEAFF.

The sample holds a few counts of this clone. The sample holds other DNA sequences that translate to the same CDR3. This chain connects TRBV7-2 to TRBJ1-2, with no clear D. The CDR3 sequence is 13 residues long. V was cut by 1 base and J by 4 bases, with 7 bases left in between. The V gene's germline CDR1 is SGHTA and CDR2 FQGNSA. The CDR3 coding sequence is TGTGCCAGCAGCTTAGGGGTAGGCTATGGCTACACCTTC. It yields the protein CASSLGVGYGYTF.

J is TRBJ2-7 and V is TRBV4-1, with a possible D match to TRBD2 (6 bases). V lost 4 bases to trimming and J lost 3 bases, with 10 bases between them. From germline, CDR1 is MGHRA and CDR2 YSYEKL. The CDR3 has 13 residues. Written as DNA, the CDR3 is TGCGCCAGCAGCCGGGGAGGAGACTACGAGCAGTACTTC. Amino acids: CASSRGGDYEQYF.

This clone was found once. The genes are TRBV7-3 and TRBJ2-1, with 12 nucleotides matching TRBD2. V lost 5 bases and J lost 9; bases outside the gene matches: 11. The CDR3 length is 16 residues. The germline gives CDR1 SGHTA, CDR2 FQGTGA. This CDR3 is CASSLLDGLAGREQFF. CDR3 nucleotide sequence: TGTGCCAGCAGCCTATTAGATGGACTAGCGGGGCGTGAGCAGTTCTTC.

This sequence joins TRBV28 and TRBJ2-5, with D perhaps matching TRBD1 (6 bases). The V end was cut by 8 bases, the J end by 1 base, with 14 bases between. Germline loops: CDR1 MDHEN, CDR2 SYDVKM. The CDR3 loop spans 14 amino acids. DNA for the CDR3: TGTGCCAGCGCCGATCAGGGGCGCCAAGAGACCCAGTACTTC. This encodes CASADQGRQETQYF.

The CDR3 sequence is CASSRLPGAQETQYF. The CDR3 nucleotides read TGCGCCAGCAGCCGTTTGCCAGGGGCACAAGAGACCCAGTACTTC. The rearrangement links TRBV5-1 to TRBJ2-5; a possible D gene is TRBD1 (6 bases). This CDR3 has 15 residues. CDR1 is SGHRS, CDR2 YFSETQ, per germline. V lost 4 bases and J 2 bases, leaving 15 bases between the germline ends. The whole variable domain, filled in from reference TRBV5-1 and TRBJ2-5, reads KAGVTQTPRYLIKTRGQQVTLSCSPISGHRSVSWYQQTPGQGLQFLFEYFSETQRNKGNFPGRFSGRQFSNSRSEMNVSTLELGDSALYLCASSRLPGAQETQYFGPGTRLLVL.

This clone was found once. J is TRBJ1-5 and V is TRBV5-5; tentative D call: TRBD1 (5 bases). Germline CDR1 SGHKS, CDR2 YYEKEE (reference sequence). Trimming took off 0 bases at V and 1 base at J, with 8 bases between the two ends. There are 15 residues in the CDR3. CDR3 residues: CASSLDRDSNQPQHF. The CDR3 DNA sequence: TGTGCCAGCAGCTTGGACCGGGACAGCAATCAGCCCCAGCATTTT.